The 8 T cell receptor beta chains given below trace back to one sample, sequenced in a study of blood T cell repertoires in COVID-19. TCRdb keeps only in-frame clones here, not all; method: immunoSEQ multiplex PCR. The repertoire holds 52,000 or so clones, with 70% to 90% as singletons. Sequenced sample: peripheral blood. The receptors stem from a human donor in a cohort sampled during active COVID-19.

This clone has more than one count but fewer than ten. The rearrangement links TRBV28 to TRBJ1-5; TRBD1 matches at 7 bases. The ends lost 10 bases at V and 5 bases at J; junction bases unmatched: 5. The CDR3 has 12 residues. Germline V gene sequence: CDR1 MDHEN, CDR2 SYDVKM. The DNA for the CDR3 is TGTGCCATCAAAGGGGGCGATCAGCCCCAGCATTTT. Translating gives CAIKGGDQPQHF.

This chain links TRBV14 with TRBJ2-1, with D tentatively TRBD2 (6 bases). The germline CDR1 and CDR2 sequences are SGHDN and FVKESK. This CDR3 is 16 amino acids long. V lost 1 base and J lost 6, with 16 bases in between. This chain's CDR3 is CASSQVKGLFGNEQFF. The DNA of the CDR3 is TGTGCCAGCAGCCAAGTGAAGGGACTCTTCGGCAATGAGCAGTTCTTC.

The chain is built from TRBV18 and TRBJ1-4, with 7 bases identical to TRBD1. The junction had 11 bases not matched to a gene; V was cut back by 4 bases and J by 6 bases. This CDR3 contains 16 residues. The germline CDR1 and CDR2 sequences are KGHSH and LQKENI. The CDR3 region has the DNA TGTGCCAGCTCACTGCTTCCCGGGACAGATGATGAAAAACTGTTTTTT. Residues: CASSLLPGTDDEKLFF.

This clone occurred once. The chain carries TRBV5-1 and TRBJ2-3; D is perhaps TRBD1 (6 bases). This CDR3 spans 14 amino acids. V lost 0 bases, J lost 5 bases, and 10 bases lay in between. Germline V gene data show CDR1 as SGHRS and CDR2 as YFSETQ. The CDR3 bases are TGCGCCAGCAGCTTGGGACAGGACTTAGATACGCAGTATTTT. It is translated as CASSLGQDLDTQYF.

The CDR3 sequence is CASSATPQLEQYF. The CDR3 bases are TGTGCCAGCAGCGCGACCCCACAGCTCGAGCAGTACTTC. The rearrangement links TRBV9 to TRBJ2-7, with D uncertain. There are 13 residues in the CDR3. V was trimmed by 3 bases and J by 6 bases, leaving 13 bases between them. From germline, CDR1 is SGDLS and CDR2 YYNGEE. The complete variable domain, with remaining parts taken from reference TRBV9 and TRBJ2-7, reads DSGVTQTPKHLITATGQRVTLRCSPRSGDLSVYWYQQSLDQGLQFLIQYYNGEERAKGNILERFSAQQFPDLHSELNLSSLELGDSALYFCASSATPQLEQYFGPGTRLTVT.

This clone was recorded a few times. The chain recombines TRBV4-2 with TRBJ1-1; perhaps TRBD1 as D (6 bases). The germline CDR1 and CDR2 sequences are LGHNA and YNFKEQ. Trimming stripped 3 bases from V and 7 bases from J, with 15 bases between. The CDR3 consists of 14 residues. DNA for the CDR3: TGTGCCAGCAGCCATTTCGGACAGTCGGGTGAAGCTTTCTTT. Amino acids: CASSHFGQSGEAFF.

V is TRBV29-1 and J is TRBJ1-1; tentatively, D is TRBD1 (6 bases). Between the trimmed V and J ends, which lost 5 bases and 4 bases, there was a span of 20 bases. The CDR3 covers 15 residues. Germline V lookup: CDR1 SQVTM, CDR2 ANQGSEA. CDR3 nucleotides: TGCAGCGTTCAGGGGATGGGAATAGGTTCCACTGAAGCTTTCTTT. As protein: CSVQGMGIGSTEAFF.

The chain carries TRBV5-1 and TRBJ2-5, with 9 bases matching TRBD2. Germline V gene sequence: CDR1 SGHRS, CDR2 YFSETQ. This CDR3 region has 19 residues. Trimming cost V 4 bases and J 5 bases; bases outside gene matches: 21. The CDR3, as DNA: TGCGCCAGCAGCCGCTCCGGGGAGGCCGGGACTAGCTTTGGGGAGACCCAGTACTTC. Its protein product is CASSRSGEAGTSFGETQYF.